Listed below are T cell receptor beta chains from one sample, sequenced in a study of identical twins. Each CDR3 protein gets one entry after TCRdb re-called the 5' RACE reads with MiXCR. This table has 1.5 million or so distinct CDR3 sequences, about 30% appearing once. The sequencing input was cord blood. The receptors stem from a newborn girl in good health. The CDR3 runs from the conserved cysteine through the conserved F or W. D genes are given only for firm matches. Clone size is not always given. Where it is, it says once, few, many or a class for expanded clones.

D gene | J gene | clone size | V gene | CDR3 protein | CDR3 DNA
TRBD2 | TRBJ2-3 | - | TRBV20-1 | CSASRERERMGDTQYF | TGCAGTGCTAGTAGGGAGCGGGAGAGGATGGGGGATACGCAGTATTTT
- | TRBJ2-7 | few | TRBV28 | CASSLGGHSRGYEQYF | TGTGCCAGCAGTTTGGGGGGACACTCTCGTGGCTACGAGCAGTACTTC
- | TRBJ1-1 | few | TRBV5-1 | CASSLSREAEAFF | TGCGCCAGCAGCCTCAGCAGGGAGGCTGAAGCTTTCTTT
- | TRBJ2-5 | many | TRBV29-1 | CSVEDAAAKRQETQYF | TGCAGCGTTGAAGATGCAGCGGCAAAACGCCAAGAGACCCAGTACTTC
TRBD1 | TRBJ2-7 | once | TRBV28 | CASSLYAGTGFEQYF | TGTGCCAGCAGTTTATACGCGGGGACAGGGTTCGAGCAGTACTTC
- | TRBJ2-7 | - | TRBV27 | CASAEGEGDSYYEQYF | TGTGCCAGCGCCGAGGGAGAGGGAGACTCCTACTACGAGCAGTACTTC
TRBD1 | TRBJ2-5 | few | TRBV20-1 | CSARIRMTGRETQYF | TGCAGTGCTAGGATTCGGATGACAGGGAGAGAGACCCAGTACTTC
TRBD2 | TRBJ2-7 | - | TRBV20-1 | CSARTSGSGYEQYF | TGCAGTGCTAGAACTAGCGGGAGTGGCTACGAGCAGTACTTC
TRBD2 | TRBJ2-1 | - | TRBV7-8 | CASNPYRDYSYNEQFF | TGTGCCAGCAACCCTTACCGGGACTACTCCTACAATGAGCAGTTCTTC
TRBD2 | TRBJ2-1 | - | TRBV12-3/TRBV12-4 | CASSQLAGVRFF | TGTGCCAGCAGTCAACTAGCGGGAGTCCGGTTCTTC
- | TRBJ1-4 | - | TRBV6-5 | CASSYVGEGEKLFF | TGTGCCAGCAGTTACGTGGGTGAAGGGGAAAAACTGTTTTTT
- | TRBJ2-4 | many | TRBV2 | CASSKLAKNIQYF | TGTGCCAGCAGTAAGCTAGCCAAAAACATTCAGTACTTC
TRBD2 | TRBJ2-1 | - | TRBV6-1 | CASTFGSGRGDEQFF | TGTGCCAGCACCTTCGGTAGCGGGAGAGGGGATGAGCAGTTCTTC
TRBD1 | TRBJ2-7 | many | TRBV24-1 | CATSDGTGGFYEQYF | TGTGCCACCAGTGACGGGACAGGGGGCTTCTACGAGCAGTACTTC
- | TRBJ2-3 | - | TRBV6-5 | CASSYERTDTQYF | TGTGCCAGCAGTTACGAGAGGACAGATACGCAGTATTTT
- | TRBJ1-2 | - | TRBV13 | CASSQAEGRAGYTF | TGTGCCAGCAGCCAGGCGGAAGGGCGTGCTGGCTACACCTTC
- | TRBJ2-5 | - | TRBV20-1 | CSARDRVGTVEQYF | TGCAGTGCTAGAGATCGAGTGGGCACAGTGGAGCAGTACTTC
TRBD2 | TRBJ2-7 | - | TRBV28 | CASSYTLAGGFYEQYF | TGTGCCAGCAGCTACACTCTAGCGGGAGGTTTCTACGAGCAGTACTTC
- | TRBJ1-5 | - | TRBV4-2 | CASSQGSFNQPQHF | TGTGCCAGCAGCCAGGGGTCCTTCAATCAGCCCCAGCATTTT
TRBD1 | TRBJ2-7 | few | TRBV7-2 | CASSLDGTGGGNEQYF | TGTGCCAGCAGCTTAGACGGGACAGGTGGTGGAAACGAGCAGTACTTC
- | TRBJ1-1 | - | TRBV20-1 | CSAGTTGNTEAFF | TGCAGTGCTGGTACCACAGGGAACACTGAAGCTTTCTTT
TRBD1 | TRBJ1-1 | - | TRBV20-1 | CSANRGGMNTEAFF | TGCAGTGCGAACAGGGGCGGAATGAACACTGAAGCTTTCTTT
TRBD2 | TRBJ2-5 | - | TRBV20-1 | CSAPRWASGSSNEQYF | TGCAGTGCCCCCCGGTGGGCTAGCGGGAGTTCCAATGAGCAGTACTTC
TRBD1 | TRBJ2-7 | - | TRBV10-3 | CAIRAGQGNYEQYF | TGTGCCATCAGGGCGGGACAGGGGAACTACGAGCAGTACTTC
- | TRBJ1-2 | - | TRBV28 | CASSFDGVGGYTF | TGTGCCAGCAGTTTCGATGGGGTAGGGGGCTACACCTTC
TRBD2 | TRBJ2-3 | - | TRBV2 | CASKAGEETDTQYF | TGTGCCAGCAAAGCGGGAGAAGAGACAGATACGCAGTATTTT
- | TRBJ2-1 | - | TRBV11-2 | CASSYPGTSYNEQFF | TGTGCCAGCAGCTACCCCGGGACGTCCTACAATGAGCAGTTCTTC
- | TRBJ1-6 | - | TRBV12-3/TRBV12-4 | CASMWGGGYNSPLHF | TGTGCCAGCATGTGGGGAGGGGGTTATAATTCACCCCTCCACTTT
- | TRBJ2-3 | many | TRBV5-1 | CASSLEGGYTDTQYF | TGCGCCAGCAGCTTGGAGGGGGGATACACAGATACGCAGTATTTT
TRBD2 | TRBJ2-3 | many | TRBV6-5 | CASSYSGGGTDTQYF | TGTGCCAGCAGTTACTCGGGAGGGGGCACAGATACGCAGTATTTT
- | TRBJ1-2 | many | TRBV5-1 | CASSLVALITYGYTF | TGCGCCAGCAGCTTGGTAGCCCTCATTACCTATGGCTACACCTTC
TRBD1 | TRBJ1-2 | few | TRBV20-1 | CSARGAGGYYGYTF | TGCAGTGCTAGGGGAGCAGGGGGCTACTATGGCTACACCTTC
- | TRBJ2-7 | - | TRBV29-1 | CSVEGSAGSPYEQYF | TGCAGCGTTGAAGGTTCGGCAGGGTCGCCCTACGAGCAGTACTTC
- | TRBJ2-7 | - | TRBV25-1 | CASSEKVWDNEQYF | TGTGCCAGCAGTGAAAAGGTCTGGGACAATGAGCAGTACTTC
- | TRBJ1-6 | - | TRBV20-1 | CSARASANSPLHF | TGCAGTGCTAGAGCTTCCGCTAATTCACCCCTCCACTTT
- | TRBJ1-2 | once | TRBV7-9 | CASSLDRILSLEGYTF | TGTGCCAGCAGCTTAGACAGGATCCTTTCCCTGGAAGGCTACACCTTC
- | TRBJ2-7 | - | TRBV25-1 | CASSETQGRASYEQYF | TGTGCCAGCAGTGAAACACAGGGGAGGGCCTCTTACGAGCAGTACTTC
- | TRBJ1-2 | few | TRBV7-6 | CASSLGYGYGYTF | TGTGCCAGCAGCTTAGGGTATGGCTATGGCTACACCTTC
TRBD1 | TRBJ2-5 | few | TRBV5-1 | CASSFFGQASRETQYF | TGCGCCAGCAGCTTCTTTGGACAGGCCAGTAGGGAGACCCAGTACTTC
- | TRBJ2-7 | - | TRBV30 | CAWSVGTFSSYEQYF | TGTGCCTGGAGTGTTGGGACATTTAGCTCCTACGAGCAGTACTTC
- | TRBJ2-1 | - | TRBV20-1 | CSASPTSWNEQFF | TGCAGTGCTAGCCCAACAAGCTGGAATGAGCAGTTCTTC
TRBD2 | TRBJ2-1 | few | TRBV3-1 | CASSPRSGGAFYNEQFF | TGTGCCAGCAGCCCGAGGAGCGGGGGGGCCTTTTACAATGAGCAGTTCTTC
- | TRBJ2-5 | few | TRBV3-1 | CASSHAEYGKETQYF | TGTGCCAGCAGCCACGCTGAGTATGGAAAGGAGACCCAGTACTTC
TRBD2 | TRBJ2-4 | few | TRBV7-2 | CASSSRLGLAEVAKNIQYF | TGTGCCAGCAGCTCCAGGCTGGGACTAGCGGAGGTAGCCAAAAACATTCAGTACTTC
TRBD1 | TRBJ2-3 | - | TRBV11-2 | CASSLDRDRIDTQYF | TGTGCCAGCAGCTTAGACCGGGACAGAATAGATACGCAGTATTTT
TRBD1 | TRBJ2-7 | - | TRBV13 | CATRQGTAFHEQYF | TGTGCCACCCGACAGGGGACTGCTTTCCACGAGCAGTACTTC
- | TRBJ2-3 | few | TRBV24-1 | CATSDFGGVRPDTQYF | TGTGCCACCAGTGATTTCGGGGGCGTTAGACCAGATACGCAGTATTTT
TRBD2 | TRBJ2-3 | many | TRBV12-3/TRBV12-4 | CASSLAGGGSTDTQYF | TGTGCCAGCAGTTTAGCCGGCGGGGGGAGCACAGATACGCAGTATTTT
- | TRBJ2-1 | few | TRBV2 | CASRLDRRRGQFF | TGTGCCAGCAGGTTAGATCGACGTCGGGGGCAGTTCTTC
- | TRBJ1-2 | - | TRBV6-5 | CASSKGPGAVYGYTF | TGTGCCAGCAGCAAAGGTCCGGGGGCGGTCTACGGCTACACCTTC
TRBD1 | TRBJ1-5 | once | TRBV7-9 | CASSTGQDPLGNQPQHF | TGTGCCAGCAGCACGGGACAGGACCCTCTTGGCAATCAGCCCCAGCATTTT
- | TRBJ2-7 | - | TRBV11-2 | CASSLEGVSHEQYF | TGTGCCAGCAGCTTAGAGGGTGTCTCCCACGAGCAGTACTTC
- | TRBJ1-2 | few | TRBV28 | CASSSISPWGPEGYTF | TGTGCCAGCAGTTCAATATCCCCGTGGGGGCCGGAGGGCTACACCTTC
TRBD1 | TRBJ2-7 | few | TRBV27 | CASSTPGQGRSYNEQYF | TGTGCCAGCAGTACCCCCGGACAGGGAAGGTCCTACAATGAGCAGTACTTC